Sequencing of this T cell receptor (beta chain) was carried out in a study of shared clonotypes between healthy human individuals (dated by TCRdb to the early 2020s). General notes on the study: The cohort comprised a couple of women and a few men aged 18 to 49 years. For each donor, CD4 naive and CD4 memory were each run on three plates, CD8 naive on two plates, and CD8 memory on one plate. Blood TCR repertoires of a handful of healthy adults were deeply sequenced to estimate repertoire size and the extent of clonotype sharing between individuals. To increase sequencing depth and limit assay-specific biases, TCR repertoire library preparation and sequencing were carried out by different laboratories using diverse techniques. Each donor's leukapheresis produced roughly between roughly 0.85 and 10 billion PBMCs. Paper-wide results and their limitations: Sampling was limited to blood, and TCR repertoires in tissue likely differ from TCR repertoires in blood. Rarefaction of sorted-subset datasets indicated incomplete sequencing despite the large sequencing depth. Larger estimated clonotype richness was generally found for naive subsets than for memory subsets. Because the study included only a small number of donors, the genetic and exposure-history diversity represented was limited. Compared with non-shared clonotypes, the clonotypes found in all four sorted-subset donors had higher generation probabilities. Pairwise subsampling led to the expectation that sequencing depth would affect the degree of clonotype sharing among donors. Across a handful of donors, approximately 4.9% of naive CD4, 3% to 4% of naive CD8, about 2.3% of memory CD4, and approximately 0.4% of memory CD8 clonotypes were shared.

As for this clone: Which antigen it targets is not known. Within one base of it there is no much larger clone, and no base qualities were kept.

TCR CDR3 regions were amplified from genomic DNA by multiplex PCR using the deep immunoSEQ assay. Extracted genomic DNA from each cell subset was spread evenly across all wells of several immunoSEQ 96-well plates, with each plate serving as a replicate. Each replicate PCR for sorted subsets received about 180 ng genomic DNA, equal to about 30,000 T cell genomes. Purified libraries were measured with a Qubit 3.0 fluorometer, size-checked on a Bioanalyzer 2100, and measured again with the KAPA Library Quantification kit. A separate single-read 150-cycle Illumina NextSeq 550 flow cell was used to sequence each immunoSEQ 96-well plate. The original methods were these. Because the immunoSEQ output included only junctional sequences and no quality scores, the filtering could not be the same as the filtering used for full-length reads. To assign V/J genes and CDR3, sequences were annotated against IMGT germline references using PyIR, a Python wrapper for IgBLAST v1.9. Reads were removed for weak V/J assignments (E-value above 1e-6), missing CDR3, stop codons, out-of-frame junctions, or ambiguous translated residues. V3J clonotypes were defined as sequences sharing an identical inferred V gene, J gene, and CDR3 amino acid sequence. The percentage overlap between two repertoires was calculated by dividing the number of shared unique clonotypes by the size of the smaller repertoire. Three approaches were used to assess repertoire richness: RTK rarefaction, the Chao1 estimator, and Recon v2.1 estimates of unobserved clonotypes. Generation probabilities were computed with OLGA for all TCRbeta clonotypes obtained by the gDNA method from several donors. TCRdb took this table from immuneACCESS and kept in-frame rearrangements with V and J called. Such tables lack part of the clones; where checked against another copy, unresolved V genes explain under half of the gap, and the rest is unexplained. That table furnishes V, J and clone size, whereas the DNA furnished D and trimming. This sample comprises a few million clones, roughly nine tenths of them detected only once. Around 0.14% of the sample lies in the top ten.

The donors were healthy, HIV-negative adults with no recently reported acute infections or vaccinations. Only Caucasian adults living in Nashville, Tennessee, USA were represented among the donors. CD4+ T cells were enriched through magnetic negative selection, after which naive cells were positively selected on CD45RA and the remaining negative fraction served as the memory subset. After blood collection by leukapheresis, PBMCs were isolated using Ficoll-Histopaque density gradient centrifugation and then cryopreserved in the vapor phase of liquid nitrogen. Purity and quantity of every magnetically sorted T cell population were checked by analytical flow cytometry. From each sorted fraction, genomic DNA was isolated and quantified by UV absorbance on a Nanodrop 2000c. The CDR1 and CDR2 encoded by the germline V gene are SNHLY and FYNNEI. Including cysteine and phenylalanine, the CDR3 has 14 amino acids. Kept here is only the CDR3 DNA, which spans 42 bases and is read in frame from base 1. At the junction V is shortened by 3 bases and J by 4 bases, with 10 bases in between.

The sequence is built from TRBV2 and TRBJ1-5, with the D gene uncertain. Sequencing used naive CD4+ T cells sorted from blood. The intended sense of this specimen's cell subset or site label: CD45RA+ positively selected. This TCR was recovered from a young man in good health. The bases read TGTGCCAGCAGTGACAACCAGGCTAATCAGCCCCAGCATTTT. Its protein reads: CASSDNQANQPQHF.